A single sample is the source of the 4 T cell receptor beta chains below, sequenced in a study of cytomegalovirus exposure and HLA in healthy donors. Generated by immunoSEQ multiplex PCR, the TCRdb table keeps only in-frame clones and is missing some. The table includes roughly 220,000 clones, roughly 84% detected once. Sequences were obtained from PBMCs. The source is a woman aged 30 to 39 in good health and CMV-seropositive.

This chain uses TRBV9 with TRBJ2-3, with 7 positions matching TRBD1. V gave up 0 bases and J gave up 3 bases; unmatched junction bases: 4. CDR1 is SGDLS and CDR2 is YYNGEE in the germline V gene. This CDR3 contains 15 residues. The CDR3 loop is CASSVGQGVTDTQYF. CDR3 coding DNA: TGTGCCAGCAGCGTAGGGCAGGGGGTAACAGATACGCAGTATTTT.

This clone is a singleton in its sample. This rearrangement joins TRBV6-5 to TRBJ1-2, with 7 positions matching TRBD1. This CDR3 region has 15 residues. Germline V CDR1 and CDR2: MNHEY, SVGAGI. V shed 2 bases and J 0 bases; nucleotides not matched to a gene: 3. In DNA form, the CDR3 reads TGTGCCAGCAGTTACGCCGACAGGGCTAACTATGGCTACACCTTC. Its translation is CASSYADRANYGYTF.

The gene calls are TRBV4-3 and TRBJ2-2, with 9 bases identical to TRBD2. CDR1 is LGHNA and CDR2 is YSLEER in the germline V gene. J lost 3 bases, V lost 1 base, and 6 bases had no gene match. The CDR3 totals 17 residues. DNA for the CDR3: TGCGCCAGCAGCCAAGGAGTGGCGGGAGGGGACACCGGGGAGCTGTTTTTT. This gives the protein CASSQGVAGGDTGELFF.

The J gene is TRBJ2-2, the V gene TRBV7-6, with 7 bases matching TRBD1. The CDR3 runs to 16 residues. V shed 7 bases and J 6 bases; nucleotides not matched to a gene: 14. Germline V CDR1 and CDR2: SGHVS, FNYEAQ. DNA for the CDR3: TGTGCCAGCACCCCCGGACAGGCAACACCGTCCGGGGAGCTGTTTTTT. Translating it yields CASTPGQATPSGELFF.